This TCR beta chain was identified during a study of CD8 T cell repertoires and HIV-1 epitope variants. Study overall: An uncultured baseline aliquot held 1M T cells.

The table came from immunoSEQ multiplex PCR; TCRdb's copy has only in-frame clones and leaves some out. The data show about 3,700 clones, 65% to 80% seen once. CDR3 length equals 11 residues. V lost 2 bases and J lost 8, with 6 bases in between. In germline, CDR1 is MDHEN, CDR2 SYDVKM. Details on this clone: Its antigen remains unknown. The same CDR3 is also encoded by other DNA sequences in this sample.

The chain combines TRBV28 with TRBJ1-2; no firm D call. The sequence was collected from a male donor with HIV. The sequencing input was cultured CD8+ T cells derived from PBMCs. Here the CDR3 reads CASSLPGGYTF. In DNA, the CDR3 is TGTGCCAGCAGTTTACCCGGGGGCTACACCTTC.